These 22 T cell receptor beta chains came from one sample sequenced in a study of blood T cell repertoires in COVID-19. Some clones are missing from TCRdb's copy, which holds only in-frame ones; the method was immunoSEQ multiplex PCR. This sample has 140,000 or so clones, with roughly 84% found just once. Sequenced sample: peripheral blood. The receptors derive from a human donor with acute or convalescent COVID-19. The donor label of this sample is uncertain.

This chain uses TRBV5-1 with TRBJ2-5; D call uncertain. Germline V gene data show CDR1 as SGHRS and CDR2 as YFSETQ. The CDR3 loop spans 14 amino acids. V shed 5 bases and J shed 5 bases, with 16 bases lying between them. The CDR3 sequence: CASRISLGGETQYF. The DNA of the CDR3 is TGCGCCAGCAGAATATCTTTAGGCGGTGAGACCCAGTACTTC.

The J gene is TRBJ1-6, the V gene TRBV5-4; possibly TRBD1 for D (5 bases). CDR1 and CDR2 (germline): SGHNT, YYREEE (reference sequence). The germline V and J ends were trimmed by 5 bases and 5 bases, with 11 bases remaining between them. The CDR3 sequence is 14 residues long. The CDR3 DNA reads TGTGCCAGCAGGCGGGACGGGGATAATTCACCCCTCCACTTT. Protein product: CASRRDGDNSPLHF.

The table lists this clone with a count of one. This chain connects TRBV6-5 to TRBJ1-5; perhaps TRBD1 as D (6 bases). The CDR3 loop spans 15 amino acids. CDR1 is MNHEY, CDR2 SVGAGI, per germline. V was pared by 11 bases and J by 3 bases, with 20 bases between. Written as DNA, the CDR3 is TGTGCCTCCTCAGTACAGGGTGGAAACAATCAGCCCCAGCATTTT. The encoded protein is CASSVQGGNNQPQHF.

J is TRBJ1-1 and V is TRBV6-5; weak D call: TRBD1 (6 bases). Germline V gives CDR1 MNHEY, CDR2 SVGAGI. The CDR3 has 14 amino acids. The V end was cut by 5 bases, the J end by 0 bases, with 10 bases between. The CDR3 loop reads CASSRQVMNTEAFF. CDR3 coding DNA: TGTGCCAGCAGTCGACAGGTGATGAACACTGAAGCTTTCTTT.

This clone was seen a single time. This sequence joins TRBV7-3 and TRBJ1-1; D is possibly TRBD1 (6 bases). The CDR3 consists of 13 residues. Trimming cost V 5 bases and J 4 bases, with 11 bases left between them. The germline gives CDR1 SGHTA, CDR2 FQGTGA. The CDR3 region has the DNA TGTGCCAGCAGCCCACAGGGTGGCACTGAAGCTTTCTTT. Protein: CASSPQGGTEAFF.

V and J are TRBV25-1 and TRBJ2-5; D is unresolved. The CDR3 loop spans 14 amino acids. CDR1 MGHDK and CDR2 SYGVNS come from the germline V gene. V was cut by 4 bases and J by 5 bases, with 14 bases left in between. The CDR3 sequence is CASSAAGRRETQYF. The CDR3, as DNA: TGTGCCAGCAGTGCCGCAGGTCGCAGGGAGACCCAGTACTTC.

The chain uses TRBV11-2 and TRBJ1-6, with 8 bases that match TRBD1. CDR3 length equals 15 residues. Germline V gene sequence: CDR1 SGHAT, CDR2 FQNNGV. With 5 bases clipped from V and 12 bases from J, the junction kept 12 bases outside the gene matches. CDR3 nucleotides: TGTGCCAGCAGCGAGACGGCAGGGGGCGCCTTACCCCTCCACTTT. Encoded protein: CASSETAGGALPLHF.

The chain couples TRBV19 to TRBJ1-2; D not certain. This CDR3 region has 14 residues. V shed 3 bases and J shed 1 base, with 9 bases lying between them. Per the germline V gene, CDR1 is LNHDA and CDR2 is SQIVND (reference sequence). In nucleotides, the CDR3 is TGTGCCAGTAGTATCTCCGCGGATAACTATGGCTACACCTTC. As protein: CASSISADNYGYTF.

The chain joins TRBV24-1 to TRBJ1-3; TRBD1 aligns across 7 bases. With 4 bases clipped from V and 2 bases from J, the junction kept 4 bases outside the gene matches. This CDR3 has 15 residues. Germline values: CDR1 KGHDR, CDR2 SFDVKD. Here the CDR3 DNA reads TGTGCCACCAGTGACTCAGGGGGGACTGGAAACACCATATATTTT. Amino acids: CATSDSGGTGNTIYF.

This chain joins TRBV11-2 and TRBJ1-1; D not resolved. CDR3 length equals 13 residues. Germline CDR1 is SGHAT and CDR2 is FQNNGV. Trimming left V 0 bases short and J 10 bases short, with 12 bases between. In nucleotides, the CDR3 is TGTGCCAGCAGCTTAGATCGGGCCAGCGGAGCTTTCTTT. Its translation: CASSLDRASGAFF.

J is TRBJ2-5 and V is TRBV7-2; 8 bases map to TRBD1. This CDR3 is 15 amino acids long. V shed 4 bases, J shed 7 bases, and the junction held 11 bases outside the gene matches. Germline lookup yields CDR1 SGHTA and CDR2 FQGNSA. CDR3 nucleotides: TGTGCCAGCAGCTCAGACAGGGGTGCGCGTTGGACCCAGTACTTC. Translation: CASSSDRGARWTQYF. Full variable domain (missing parts from reference TRBV7-2 and TRBJ2-5): GAGVSQSPSNKVTEKGKDVELRCDPISGHTALYWYRQSLGQGLEFLIYFQGNSAPDKSGLPSDRFSAERTGGSVSTLTIQRTQQEDSAVYLCASSSDRGARWTQYFGPGTRLLVL.

J is TRBJ1-5 and V is TRBV7-3, with D tentatively TRBD1 (5 bases). V was cut by 3 bases and J by 2 bases, with 8 bases left in between. The germline CDR1 and CDR2 sequences are SGHTA and FQGTGA. This CDR3 contains 14 residues. The CDR3 protein is CASSFQGGNQPQHF. In DNA, the CDR3 is TGTGCCAGCAGCTTTCAAGGGGGCAATCAGCCCCAGCATTTT.

The chain links TRBV10-1 to TRBJ2-1; 11 bases fit TRBD2. Germline V gene data show CDR1 as WNHNN and CDR2 as SYGVQD (reference sequence). V lost 2 bases, J lost 1 base, and 1 base stayed unmatched. The CDR3 has 16 residues. CDR3 region: CASSERLAGSYNEQFF. The CDR3 coding sequence is TGCGCCAGCAGTGAGAGACTAGCGGGATCCTACAATGAGCAGTTCTTC.

This chain uses TRBV19 with TRBJ1-2; D remains unclear. V was pared by 3 bases and J by 3 bases, with 2 bases between. The CDR3 runs to 11 residues. The germline CDR1 and CDR2 sequences are LNHDA and SQIVND (reference sequence). The DNA of the CDR3 is TGTGCCAGTAGTATCGACTATGGCTACACCTTC. This sequence encodes CASSIDYGYTF.

This chain joins TRBV19 and TRBJ1-4, with 10 nucleotides matching TRBD1. Germline trimming cut 3 bases from V and 11 bases from J; bases unmatched to any gene: 6. In germline, CDR1 is LNHDA, CDR2 SQIVND (reference sequence). The CDR3 is made up of 14 amino acids. This CDR3 reads CASSMPGQGRKLFF. The DNA for the CDR3 is TGTGCCAGTAGTATGCCGGGACAGGGGAGGAAACTGTTTTTT.

The chain couples TRBV21-1 to TRBJ1-1. TRBV21-1 is a listed pseudogene. CDR3 length: 17 residues. CDR3 nucleotides: TGTGCCAGCAGCAAAACGGTGTCGTGGGGAGGGAACACTGAAGCTTTCTTT. Its protein product is CASSKTVSWGGNTEAFF.

The chain has TRBV18 and TRBJ1-2, with 7 bases that match TRBD1. V gave up 4 bases and J gave up 7 bases; unmatched junction bases: 12. CDR3 length equals 15 residues. The germline gives CDR1 KGHSH, CDR2 LQKENI. The CDR3 spells CASSQSESGGGGYTF. The CDR3 region has the DNA TGTGCCAGCTCACAGTCGGAATCAGGGGGTGGTGGCTACACCTTC.

In the case of this clone: This sample includes further DNA sequences coding for the same CDR3. Written as DNA, the CDR3 is TGTGCCAGCAGCTTACCATCCGGGGAGCTGTTTTTT. As protein: CASSLPSGELFF. The J gene is TRBJ2-2, the V gene TRBV7-3; no reliable D call. Germline assignment: CDR1 SGHTA and CDR2 FQGTGA. The CDR3 totals 12 residues. Trimming cost V 2 bases and J 6 bases, with 4 bases left between them. The variable domain in full, completed from reference TRBV7-3 and TRBJ2-2, reads GAGVSQTPSNKVTEKGKYVELRCDPISGHTALYWYRQSLGQGPEFLIYFQGTGAADDSGLPNDRFFAVRPEGSVSTLKIQRTERGDSAVYLCASSLPSGELFFGEGSRLTVL.

This clone has just one count. The chain is built from TRBV30 and TRBJ1-5; 10 bases are a match to TRBD1. This CDR3 region has 13 residues. CDR1 is GTSNPN and CDR2 is SVGIG in the germline V gene (reference sequence). CDR3 nucleotide sequence: TGTGCTTCAGACAGGGGGCCTGATCAGCCCCAGCATTTT. Encoded protein: CASDRGPDQPQHF.

V and J are TRBV7-9 and TRBJ1-2; the D is unclear. Trimming stripped 3 bases from V and 3 bases from J, with 5 bases between. The germline CDR1 and CDR2 sequences are SEHNR and FQNEAQ (reference sequence). CDR3 length equals 12 residues. The CDR3 coding sequence is TGTGCCAGCAGCTTTATTGACTATGGCTACACCTTC. Translation gives CASSFIDYGYTF. Full variable domain (outside the CDR3, taken from reference TRBV7-9 and TRBJ1-2): DTGVSQNPRHKITKRGQNVTFRCDPISEHNRLYWYRQTLGQGPEFLTYFQNEAQLEKSRLLSDRFSAERPKGSFSTLEIQRTEQGDSAMYLCASSFIDYGYTFGSGTRLTVV.

The chain has TRBV21-1 and TRBJ2-5; the tabulated D call, TRBD2, remains unverified against the DNA. TRBV21-1 is assigned pseudogene status. This CDR3 has 12 residues. This CDR3 reads CASSSTSKTQYF. The DNA for the CDR3 is TGTGCCAGCAGCTCAACTAGCAAGACCCAGTACTTC.

The chain couples TRBV27 to TRBJ2-2; 12 nucleotides agree with TRBD2. The length of the CDR3 is 18 residues. V dropped 4 bases and J dropped 6; count of bases not matched to a gene: 12. Germline CDR1 MNHEY, CDR2 SMNVEV (reference sequence). CDR3 loop: CASSYNGGPSGRAGELFF. DNA for the CDR3: TGTGCCAGCAGTTACAACGGGGGGCCTAGCGGGAGGGCCGGGGAGCTGTTTTTT.